One and the same sample provided the 7 T cell receptor beta chains below, sequenced in a study of OX40 agonist ivuxolimab in advanced cancers. Clones were sequenced by immunoSEQ multiplex PCR, and TCRdb holds only the in-frame ones, with some missing. The sample consists of about 79,000 clones, about 95% of them appearing once. This material consisted of CD4+ or CD8+ T cells sorted from blood, taken in a trial of the OX40 agonist ivuxolimab. The receptors derive from an adult with an advanced solid tumor such as melanoma, head and neck, liver or kidney cancer.

The chain carries TRBV6-1 and TRBJ2-3; possibly TRBD2 for D (6 bases). V was pared by 10 bases and J by 3 bases, with 14 bases between. This CDR3 is built from 13 residues. The germline V gene has CDR1 MNHNS and CDR2 SASEGT. The CDR3 nucleotides are TGTGCCAACCGGGAGAAAGGAACAGATACGCAGTATTTT. Its protein is CANREKGTDTQYF.

This clone was picked up a small number of times. J is TRBJ2-6 and V is TRBV5-1; D is unresolved. With 2 bases removed from V and 0 bases from J, the gap between germline ends came to 3 bases. Germline CDR1 is SGHRS and CDR2 is YFSETQ. This CDR3 is 14 amino acids long. The CDR3 loop reads CASSFNSGANVLTF. Written as DNA, the CDR3 is TGCGCCAGCAGCTTCAACTCTGGGGCCAACGTCCTGACTTTC.

Written as DNA, the CDR3 is TGTGCCAGCAGTTATACACGGACAGGGGGGGCTCAACTGTTTTTT. This encodes CASSYTRTGGAQLFF. The J gene is TRBJ1-4, the V gene TRBV7-9, with 10 bases matching TRBD1. CDR3 length equals 15 residues. Looked up from germline, CDR1 is SEHNR and CDR2 is FQNEAQ (reference sequence). V lost 6 bases and J lost 12; bases outside the gene matches: 13.

The chain links TRBV18 to TRBJ2-1; 7 bases align to TRBD1. The CDR3 is 13 amino acids. V shed 7 bases and J 4 bases; nucleotides not matched to a gene: 4. Germline lookup yields CDR1 KGHSH and CDR2 LQKENI. CDR3 sequence (DNA): TGTGCCAGCTTGGTGGGACAGTACAATGAGCAGTTCTTC. Protein product: CASLVGQYNEQFF.

This clone came up once. The chain uses TRBV6-6 and TRBJ2-2, with a possible D match to TRBD2 (6 bases). From germline, CDR1 is MNHNY and CDR2 SVGAGI (reference sequence). Trimming cost V 11 bases and J 1 base, with 14 bases left between them. The CDR3 loop spans 14 amino acids. CDR3: CAGHGTRNTGELFF. DNA for the CDR3: TGTGCCGGACACGGGACTCGGAACACCGGGGAGCTGTTTTTT.

The chain combines TRBV9 with TRBJ2-3, with D uncertain. The CDR3 has 14 residues. V dropped 1 base and J dropped 2 bases, with 8 bases sitting between them. Germline V CDR1 and CDR2: SGDLS, YYNGEE. CDR3 protein: CASSVNSHTDTQYF. The CDR3 DNA is TGTGCCAGCAGCGTAAACTCCCACACAGATACGCAGTATTTT.

The rearrangement links TRBV7-3 to TRBJ1-1; 7 bases align to TRBD1. The CDR3 consists of 13 residues. V was clipped by 6 bases and J by 3 bases; unmatched bases: 4. Germline CDR1 and CDR2: SGHTA and FQGTGA. The CDR3 reads CASRPTGDTEAFF. In DNA form, the CDR3 reads TGTGCCAGCAGGCCAACAGGGGACACTGAAGCTTTCTTT.